The present entry profiles one TCR beta chain with its context. PCR was performed a second time for roughly 6 to 12 cycles using a sample-barcoded 5' primer and a J-beta primer mix. Via MiXCR, TCRdb re-called the 5' RACE reads, giving one row per CDR3 protein. The sample yields under 1 million distinct CDR3 sequences, more than 40% seen once. These data belong to a study of blood T cells in healthy people across ages. Sequences were obtained from blood. The receptor comes from a man aged 55 to 70 in good health.

The CDR3 spells CASGRTGVDTEAFF. In DNA form, the CDR3 reads TGTGCTAGTGGTCGCACAGGGGTGGACACTGAAGCTTTCTTT. The chain employs TRBV12-5 and TRBJ1-1; 7 bases fit TRBD1. Germline loops: CDR1 LGHNT, CDR2 FRNRAP. V lost 5 bases, J lost 3 bases, and 6 bases stayed unmatched. The CDR3 runs to 14 residues.